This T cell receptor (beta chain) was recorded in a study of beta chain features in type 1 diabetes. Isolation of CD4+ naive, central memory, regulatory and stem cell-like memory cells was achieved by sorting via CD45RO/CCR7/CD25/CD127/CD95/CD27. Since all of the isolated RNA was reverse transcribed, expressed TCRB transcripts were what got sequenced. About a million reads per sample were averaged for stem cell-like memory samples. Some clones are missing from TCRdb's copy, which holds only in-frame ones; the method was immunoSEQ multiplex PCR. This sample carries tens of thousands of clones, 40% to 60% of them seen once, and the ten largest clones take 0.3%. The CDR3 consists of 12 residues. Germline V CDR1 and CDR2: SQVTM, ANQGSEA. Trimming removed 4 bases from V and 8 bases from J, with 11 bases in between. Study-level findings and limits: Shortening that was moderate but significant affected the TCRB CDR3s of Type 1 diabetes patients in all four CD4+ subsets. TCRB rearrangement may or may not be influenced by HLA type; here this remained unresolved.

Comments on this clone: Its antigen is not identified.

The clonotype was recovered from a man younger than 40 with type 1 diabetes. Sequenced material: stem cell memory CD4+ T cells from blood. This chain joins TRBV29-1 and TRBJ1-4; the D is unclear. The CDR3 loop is CSVAGRGEKLFF. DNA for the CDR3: TGCAGCGTTGCAGGACGAGGGGAAAAACTGTTTTTT.